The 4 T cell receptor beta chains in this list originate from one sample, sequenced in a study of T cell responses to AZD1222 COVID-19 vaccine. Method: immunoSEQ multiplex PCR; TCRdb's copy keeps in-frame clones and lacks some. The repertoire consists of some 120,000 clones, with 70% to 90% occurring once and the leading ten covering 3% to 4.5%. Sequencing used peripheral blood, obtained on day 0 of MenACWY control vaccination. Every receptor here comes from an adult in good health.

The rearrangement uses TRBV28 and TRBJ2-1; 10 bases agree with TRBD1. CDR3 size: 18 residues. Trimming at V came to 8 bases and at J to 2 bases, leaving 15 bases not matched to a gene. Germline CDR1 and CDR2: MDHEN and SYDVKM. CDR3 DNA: TGTGCCAGCTGTAGAGGACGGAGACAGGGGGCAACCTACAATGAGCAGTTCTTC. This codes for CASCRGRRQGATYNEQFF. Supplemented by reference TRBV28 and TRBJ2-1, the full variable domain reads DVKVTQSSRYLVKRTGEKVFLECVQDMDHENMFWYRQDPGLGLRLIYFSYDVKMKEKGDIPEGYSVSREKKERFSLILESASTNQTSMYLCASCRGRRQGATYNEQFFGPGTRLTVL.

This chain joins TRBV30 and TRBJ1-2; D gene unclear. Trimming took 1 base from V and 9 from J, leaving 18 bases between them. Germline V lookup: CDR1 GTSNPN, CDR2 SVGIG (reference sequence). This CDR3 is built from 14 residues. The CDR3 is CAWSGPQRLERYTF. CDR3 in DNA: TGTGCCTGGAGTGGGCCTCAGCGGTTGGAGCGCTACACCTTC.

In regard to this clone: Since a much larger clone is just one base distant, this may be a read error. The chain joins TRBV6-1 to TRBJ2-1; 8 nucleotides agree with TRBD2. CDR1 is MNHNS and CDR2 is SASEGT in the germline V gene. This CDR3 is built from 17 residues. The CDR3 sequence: CARSDAGGGGGYNEQFF. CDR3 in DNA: TGTGCCCGCAGTGACGCGGGGGGCGGGGGAGGTTACAATGAGCAGTTCTTC.

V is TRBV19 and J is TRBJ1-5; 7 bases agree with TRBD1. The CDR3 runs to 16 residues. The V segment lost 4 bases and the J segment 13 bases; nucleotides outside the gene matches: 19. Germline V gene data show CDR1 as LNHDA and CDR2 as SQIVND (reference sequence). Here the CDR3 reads CASSRAKSFTGALQHF. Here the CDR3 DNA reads TGTGCCAGTAGTAGGGCGAAGAGCTTTACAGGGGCCTTGCAGCATTTT.